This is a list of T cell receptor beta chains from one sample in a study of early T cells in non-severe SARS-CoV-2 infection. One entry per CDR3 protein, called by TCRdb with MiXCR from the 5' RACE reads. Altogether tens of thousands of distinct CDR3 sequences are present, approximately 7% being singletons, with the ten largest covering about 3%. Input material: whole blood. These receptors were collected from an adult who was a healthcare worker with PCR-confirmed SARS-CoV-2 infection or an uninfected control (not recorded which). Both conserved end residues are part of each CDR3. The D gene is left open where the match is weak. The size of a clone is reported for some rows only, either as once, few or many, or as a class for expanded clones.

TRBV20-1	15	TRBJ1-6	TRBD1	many	TGCAGTGCGTGCAGGGAGGGGGCATATAATTCACCCCTCCACTTT	CSACREGAYNSPLHF
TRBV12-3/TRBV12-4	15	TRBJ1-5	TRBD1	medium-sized	TGTGCCAGCAGTTCCACAGGGGGCTTGGGGCAGCCCCAGCATTTT	CASSSTGGLGQPQHF
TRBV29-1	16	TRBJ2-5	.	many	TGCAGCGTTGAACTTGTGGACGGGTGGACCAAAGAGACCCAGTACTTC	CSVELVDGWTKETQYF
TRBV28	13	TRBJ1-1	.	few	TGTGCCAGCAGTTTAGGACCGAACACTGAAGCTTTCTTT	CASSLGPNTEAFF
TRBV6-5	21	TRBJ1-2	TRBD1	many	TGTGCCAGCGAGAGGTCAAATCAAAACATCGGACAGGGGACGACTAACTATGGCTACACCTTC	CASERSNQNIGQGTTNYGYTF
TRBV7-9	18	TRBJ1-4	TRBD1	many	TGTGCCAGCAGCTCCAGATTAACCGGGACAGAAGAGAATGAAAAACTGTTTTTT	CASSSRLTGTEENEKLFF
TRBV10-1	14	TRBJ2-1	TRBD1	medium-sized	TGCGCCAGCAGCAGGGGGACAAGCTACAATGAGCAGTTCTTC	CASSRGTSYNEQFF
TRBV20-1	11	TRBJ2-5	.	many	TGCAGTGCCAGACCGGACAGTCCCCAGTACTTC	CSARPDSPQYF
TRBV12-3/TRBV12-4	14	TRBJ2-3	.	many	TGTGCCAGCAGTCCCGAAACGAGGTCAGATACGCAGTATTTT	CASSPETRSDTQYF
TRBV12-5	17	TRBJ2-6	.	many	TGTGCTAGTGGTTCACCACATGAAAGCTCTGGGGCCAACGTCCTGACTTTC	CASGSPHESSGANVLTF
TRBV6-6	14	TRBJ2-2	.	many	TGTGCCAGCAGTGAATCGATGGGCACCGGGGAGCTGTTTTTT	CASSESMGTGELFF
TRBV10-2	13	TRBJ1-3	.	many	TGCGCCAGCAGTGAGCACACGGGAAACACCATATATTTT	CASSEHTGNTIYF
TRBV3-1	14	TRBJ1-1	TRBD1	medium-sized	TGTGCCAGCAGCCGGGGACAGGGGAACACTGAAGCTTTCTTT	CASSRGQGNTEAFF
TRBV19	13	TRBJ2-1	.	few	TGTGCCAGTAGTATCAACCCGTGGAATGAGCAGTTCTTC	CASSINPWNEQFF
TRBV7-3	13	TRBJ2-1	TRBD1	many	TGTGCCAGCAGCCCCACAGGGGCAGGGGAGCAGTTCTTC	CASSPTGAGEQFF
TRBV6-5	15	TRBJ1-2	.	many	TGTGCCAGCAGTTACTCTGACAGACCATCCTATGGCTACACCTTC	CASSYSDRPSYGYTF
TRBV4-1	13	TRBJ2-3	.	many	TGCGCCAGCAGCCAAGAAGGCGGAGATACGCAGTATTTT	CASSQEGGDTQYF
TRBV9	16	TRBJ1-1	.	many	TGTGCCAGCAGCGTAGCTCGAAGTCTTGGGCACACTGAAGCTTTCTTT	CASSVARSLGHTEAFF
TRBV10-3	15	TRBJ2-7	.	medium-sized	TGTGCCATCAGTGAGTCGGACACGGGCTCCTACGAGCAGTACTTC	CAISESDTGSYEQYF
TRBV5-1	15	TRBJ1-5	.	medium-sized	TGCGCCAGCAGCTTGGGGGGGCTCGGCAATCAGCCCCAGCATTTT	CASSLGGLGNQPQHF
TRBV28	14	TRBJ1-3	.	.	TGTGCCAGCAGTCGGGGACCGTTCGGAAACACCATATATTTT	CASSRGPFGNTIYF
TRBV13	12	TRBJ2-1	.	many	TGTGCCAGCAGCTCGGGACCTGATGAGCAGTTCTTC	CASSSGPDEQFF
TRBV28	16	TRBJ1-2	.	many	TGTGCCAGCAGTGCTCTGGCAGGTGTTTATAACTATGGCTACACCTTC	CASSALAGVYNYGYTF
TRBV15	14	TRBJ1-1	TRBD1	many	TGTGCCACCAGCCGAGACAGGGTGGACACTGAAGCTTTCTTT	CATSRDRVDTEAFF
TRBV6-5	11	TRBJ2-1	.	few	TGTGCCAGCAGTAACCGAGATGAGCAGTTCTTC	CASSNRDEQFF
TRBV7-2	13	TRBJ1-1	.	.	TGTGCCAGCAGCTGGACGGGGCGAGTTGAAGCTTTCTTT	CASSWTGRVEAFF
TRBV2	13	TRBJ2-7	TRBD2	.	TGTGCCAGCAGAACGGGACTAGCGGACGAGCAGTACTTC	CASRTGLADEQYF
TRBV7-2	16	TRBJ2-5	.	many	TGTGCCAGCAGCCCCCACGGGGAGACGTACCAAGAGACCCAGTACTTC	CASSPHGETYQETQYF
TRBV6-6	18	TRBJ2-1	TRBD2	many	TGTGCCAGCAGTTTTCCGGGACTAGCATCGAGCTCCTACAATGAGCAGTTCTTC	CASSFPGLASSSYNEQFF
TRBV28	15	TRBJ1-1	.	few	TGTGCCAGCAGTTTTAATGCAGGTCGGGTGTCTGAAGCTTTCTTT	CASSFNAGRVSEAFF
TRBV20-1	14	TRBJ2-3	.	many	TGCAGTGCTAGAGACCGGGCGAGCACAGATACGCAGTATTTT	CSARDRASTDTQYF
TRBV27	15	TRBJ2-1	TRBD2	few	TGTGCCAGCAGAGGGGGGACTAGCGGTTTCAATGAGCAGTTCTTC	CASRGGTSGFNEQFF
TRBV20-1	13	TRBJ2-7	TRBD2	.	TGCAGTGCTCTGATGGCGGGAGCTCCCGAGCAGTACTTC	CSALMAGAPEQYF
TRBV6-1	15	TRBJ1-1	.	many	TGTGCCAGCAGGAGGGCATTAGCGGCATCTGGGGGGGCTTTCTTT	CASRRALAASGGAFF
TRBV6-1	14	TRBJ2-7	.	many	TGTGCCAGCATCACCCGGAGCGTCGGCGACGAGCAGTACTTC	CASITRSVGDEQYF
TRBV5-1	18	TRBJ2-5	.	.	TGCGCCAGCAGCGCCGGGTCCGGGTTTTCCCGAGGGGGAGAGACCCAGTACTTC	CASSAGSGFSRGGETQYF
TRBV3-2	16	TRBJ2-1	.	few	TGTGCCAGCAGCCTCTGGGGGGAGGGCCGTCGGAATGAGCAGTTCTTC	CASSLWGEGRRNEQFF
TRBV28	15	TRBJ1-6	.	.	TGTGCCAGCATCCTTAGAGGGGGGCTGAATTCACCCCTCCACTTT	CASILRGGLNSPLHF
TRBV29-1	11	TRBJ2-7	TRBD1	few	TGCAGCGCCCGACAGGGCTACGAGCAGTACTTC	CSARQGYEQYF
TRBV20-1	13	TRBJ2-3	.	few	TGCAGTGCTAGAGATACGGGAACAAAGGAGCAGTATTTT	CSARDTGTKEQYF
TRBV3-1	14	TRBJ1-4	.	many	TGTGCCAGCAGCCTCTCAGGGGTGGGGGAAAAACTGTTTTTT	CASSLSGVGEKLFF
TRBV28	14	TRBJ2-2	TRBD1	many	TGTGCCACCTCTTCCGGACAGGGGACCGGGGAGCTGTTTTTT	CATSSGQGTGELFF
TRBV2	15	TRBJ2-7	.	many	TGTGCCAGCAGTGTGCCCCCAGGGGATCCCTACGAGCAGTACTTC	CASSVPPGDPYEQYF
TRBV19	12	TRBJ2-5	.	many	TGTGCCAGTAGTCCAGGGAGAGAGACCCAGTACTTC	CASSPGRETQYF
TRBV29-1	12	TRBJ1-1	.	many	TGCAGCGCGGGACTAAGGGGAAACGTAGCTTTCTTT	CSAGLRGNVAFF
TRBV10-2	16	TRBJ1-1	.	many	TGCGCCAGCAGTGATTTGCAGGGCCCCGGACACACTGAAGCTTTCTTT	CASSDLQGPGHTEAFF
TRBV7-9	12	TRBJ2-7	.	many	TGTGCCAGCAGCTCCCGACTCTACGAGCAGTACTTC	CASSSRLYEQYF
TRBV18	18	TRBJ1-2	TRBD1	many	TGTGCCAGCTCACTCGTTCCGTCCGGGACAGGGATCAGTGATGGCTACACCTTC	CASSLVPSGTGISDGYTF
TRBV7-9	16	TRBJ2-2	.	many	TGTGCCAGCAGCAACCGTGTAGGTTCGAACACCGGGGAGCTGTTTTTT	CASSNRVGSNTGELFF
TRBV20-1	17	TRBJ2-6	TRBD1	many	TGCAGTGCTAGAGCAGGGGGAGCCTCCTCTGGGGCCAACGTCCTGACTTTC	CSARAGGASSGANVLTF
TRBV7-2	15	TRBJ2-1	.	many	TGTGCCAGCAGCTTGGACCTGCCCTCCTACAATGAGCAGTTCTTC	CASSLDLPSYNEQFF
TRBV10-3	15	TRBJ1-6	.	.	TGTGCCATCAGTGAGTCGCGGACAGTTAATTCACCCCTCCACTTT	CAISESRTVNSPLHF
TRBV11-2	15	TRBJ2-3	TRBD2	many	TGTGCCAGCAGCAACCCCGGGACTAGGTCCGATACGCAGTATTTT	CASSNPGTRSDTQYF
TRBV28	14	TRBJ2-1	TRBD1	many	TGTGCCAGCAGTTTGACAGGGGTCTACAATGAGCAGTTCTTC	CASSLTGVYNEQFF
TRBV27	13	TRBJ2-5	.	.	TGTGCCAGCAGTTTCTCCAGAGGGGAGACCCAGTACTTC	CASSFSRGETQYF
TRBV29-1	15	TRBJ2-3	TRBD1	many	TGCAGCTCCCGAGCCGGGACAGCTTACACAGATACGCAGTATTTT	CSSRAGTAYTDTQYF
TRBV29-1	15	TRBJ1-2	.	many	TGCAGCGTCTGGACTCCGGGGGCGGGATACTATGGCTACACCTTC	CSVWTPGAGYYGYTF